A single sample is the source of the 31 T cell receptor beta chains below, sequenced in a study of memory CD4+ T cells and cytomegalovirus serostatus. Produced via immunoSEQ multiplex PCR; TCRdb's table is partial and in-frame only. The sample lists about 82,000 clones, around 80% seen once, with around 0.78% in the top ten. Single viable CD3+CD4+CD8-CD45RO+ cells were sorted as the memory CD4+ T cells. Specimen: memory CD4+ T cells from blood. The receptor set was obtained from an adult in good health and CMV-seronegative.

V is TRBV7-8 and J is TRBJ1-5; possibly TRBD1 for D (5 bases). V was clipped by 1 base and J by 11 bases, with 21 bases between them. The CDR3 has 16 residues. The germline V gene has CDR1 SGHVS and CDR2 FQNEAQ. In DNA form, the CDR3 reads TGTGCCAGCAGCTTAGTAGGCGGGGCCCTCCCGGTAGCCCAGCATTTT. It is translated as CASSLVGGALPVAQHF.

This chain connects TRBV6-5 to TRBJ1-4; TRBD1 matches 7 bases. CDR1 MNHEY and CDR2 SVGAGI come from the germline V gene. J lost 8 bases, V lost 7 bases, and 13 bases had no gene match. CDR3 length: 15 amino acids. In DNA form, the CDR3 reads TGTGCCAGCACGGGGGGGCCAGGGGGGGACGAAAAACTGTTTTTT. This translates into CASTGGPGGDEKLFF.

The V and J genes are TRBV5-4 and TRBJ2-3; 8 bases line up with TRBD2. CDR1 is SGHNT and CDR2 is YYREEE in the germline V gene (reference sequence). The CDR3 extends over 17 amino acids. The J segment lost 0 bases and the V segment lost 0 bases, leaving 6 bases of the junction unmatched. CDR3 residues: CASSLGGSGVSTDTQYF. CDR3 nucleotides: TGTGCCAGCAGCTTGGGGGGTAGCGGGGTAAGCACAGATACGCAGTATTTT.

The chain employs TRBV6-6 and TRBJ1-4; D is unclear. The germline V gene encodes CDR1 MNHNY and CDR2 SVGAGI (reference sequence). The length of the CDR3 is 15 residues. V was pared by 2 bases and J by 6 bases, with 13 bases between. DNA of the CDR3: TGTGCCAGCAGTTACCGTGGCGGCAAATATGAAAAACTGTTTTTT. It yields the protein CASSYRGGKYEKLFF.

V gene TRBV5-4 combines with J gene TRBJ2-7; D is uncertain. Trimming left V 0 bases short and J 9 bases short, with 22 bases between. Germline CDR1 reads SGHNT; CDR2 reads YYREEE (reference sequence). This CDR3 has 16 residues. CDR3 coding DNA: TGTGCCAGCAGCTTGGACAGTTCCACCCTACGCGAAGGGCAGTACTTC. It specifies CASSLDSSTLREGQYF.

The rearrangement links TRBV5-4 to TRBJ2-5; 8 bases are a match to TRBD2. The CDR3 extends over 16 amino acids. Germline-derived CDR1 and CDR2 are SGHNT and YYREEE (reference sequence). Unmatched junction bases numbered 10, after V lost 4 bases and J lost 2 bases. The CDR3 sequence is CASSPGGSTVQETQYF. The CDR3 nucleotides read TGTGCCAGCAGCCCGGGAGGGTCGACAGTACAAGAGACCCAGTACTTC.

The genes are TRBV7-2 and TRBJ2-1; 11 nucleotides align to TRBD2. With 5 bases clipped from V and 6 bases from J, the junction kept 9 bases outside the gene matches. The V gene's germline CDR1 is SGHTA and CDR2 FQGNSA. CDR3 length: 16 residues. The CDR3, as DNA: TGTGCCAGCAGCAGCCCGGGACTAGCGGCAACCAATGAGCAGTTCTTC. This translates into CASSSPGLAATNEQFF.

This clone was detected once. The rearrangement uses TRBV28 and TRBJ1-5; maybe TRBD1 (6 bases). This CDR3 has 16 amino acids. V was trimmed by 5 bases and J by 7 bases, leaving 21 bases between them. Germline values: CDR1 MDHEN, CDR2 SYDVKM. The chain's CDR3 is CASSQGLLGAEQPQHF. The DNA for the CDR3 is TGTGCCAGCAGTCAGGGACTGCTGGGGGCGGAACAGCCCCAGCATTTT.

The chain is built from TRBV4-3 and TRBJ1-3, with D tentatively TRBD1 (6 bases). Germline V gene sequence: CDR1 LGHNA, CDR2 YSLEER. Deletions cut 3 bases from V and 0 bases from J, with 12 bases between. The CDR3 length is 16 residues. The CDR3 region is CASSQQGLYSGNTIYF. CDR3 coding DNA: TGCGCCAGCAGCCAGCAGGGGCTTTACTCTGGAAACACCATATATTTT.

The rearrangement joins TRBV19 to TRBJ1-2; 8 nucleotides align to TRBD1. V was pared by 5 bases and J by 6 bases, with 8 bases of the junction left unmatched. Germline values: CDR1 LNHDA, CDR2 SQIVND (reference sequence). The CDR3 sequence is 14 residues long. CDR3 in amino acids: CASSENRGWNGYTF. DNA of the CDR3: TGTGCCAGTAGTGAGAACAGGGGGTGGAATGGCTACACCTTC.

V is TRBV29-1 and J is TRBJ2-1; the D call may be TRBD1 or TRBD2 (5 bases each). Germline-derived CDR1 and CDR2 are SQVTM and ANQGSEA. Trimming removed 7 bases at V and 9 bases at J, with 19 bases between. The CDR3 runs 13 residues. DNA of the CDR3: TGCAGCGGGTCCGGGGTCAGGGCAGCTGAGCAGTTCTTC. Translation: CSGSGVRAAEQFF.

The V gene is TRBV18, the J gene TRBJ2-1; maybe TRBD1 (6 bases). Trimming pared 3 bases from V and 8 bases from J, leaving 17 bases between. The CDR3 is 15 residues long. Germline values: CDR1 KGHSH, CDR2 LQKENI. The CDR3 is CASSPQTGLRDEQFF. CDR3 in DNA: TGTGCCAGCTCACCCCAGACAGGACTTCGGGATGAGCAGTTCTTC.

This sequence joins TRBV6-5 and TRBJ2-3; a weak D match, TRBD1 (5 bases). The V end was cut by 2 bases, the J end by 4 bases, with 13 bases between. This CDR3 is built from 15 residues. Germline values: CDR1 MNHEY, CDR2 SVGAGI. DNA for the CDR3: TGTGCCAGCAGTTACGGAAGTAGGGGTGCAGATACGCAGTATTTT. Its protein product is CASSYGSRGADTQYF.

This clone was detected only a few times. CDR3 loop: CASRGGRTTEAFF. In nucleotides, the CDR3 is TGTGCCAGCAGGGGGGGACGGACCACTGAAGCTTTCTTT. The chain uses TRBV6-1 and TRBJ1-1; a possible D gene is TRBD1 (5 bases). CDR1 and CDR2 from the germline V gene are MNHNS and SASEGT. CDR3 size: 13 residues. Trimming pared 6 bases from V and 4 bases from J, leaving 12 bases between.

This clone was seen once. This chain connects TRBV7-2 to TRBJ1-2; D remains ambiguous. The CDR3 is made up of 14 amino acids. The V gene's germline CDR1 is SGHTA and CDR2 FQGNSA. Trimming removed 6 bases at V and 3 bases at J, with 14 bases between. The CDR3 bases are TGTGCCAGCAGGCCTAACGGCGGATACTATGGCTACACCTTC. Encoded protein: CASRPNGGYYGYTF.

The chain employs TRBV20-1 and TRBJ2-7; D remains ambiguous. Trimming removed 3 bases from V and 3 bases from J, with 3 bases in between. Looked up from germline, CDR1 is DFQATT and CDR2 is SNEGSKA (reference sequence). The CDR3 length is 10 residues. CDR3 DNA sequence: TGCAGTGCTAGTGACTACGAGCAGTACTTC. Protein product: CSASDYEQYF.

J is TRBJ1-2 and V is TRBV18; D remains unclear. The V gene's germline CDR1 is KGHSH and CDR2 LQKENI. The CDR3 is made up of 14 amino acids. The V end was cut by 6 bases, the J end by 4 bases, with 15 bases between. The CDR3 nucleotides are TGTGCCAGCTCCCCCGGTGAGGGTTCCTATGGCTACACCTTC. Its protein is CASSPGEGSYGYTF.

About this clone itself: One end of the junction fails to match germline, which may point to a read error. The chain couples TRBV5-1 to TRBJ2-1; D may be TRBD1 or TRBD2 (5 bases each). This CDR3 contains 13 residues. CDR1 is SGHRS, CDR2 YFSETQ, per germline. The CDR3 protein is CASTAQEGRERIF. The CDR3 DNA follows: TGCGCCAGCACCGCCCAAGAGGGCAGGGAGCGGATCTTC. The complete variable domain, with remaining parts taken from reference TRBV5-1 and TRBJ2-1, reads KAGVTQTPRYLIKTRGQQVTLSCSPISGHRSVSWYQQTPGQGLQFLFEYFSETQRNKGNFPGRFSGRQFSNSRSEMNVSTLELGDSALYLCASTAQEGRERIFGPGTRLTVL.

This clone was seen only once. The chain is built from TRBV6-5 and TRBJ2-3, with 8 bases lining up with TRBD1. V lost 6 bases, J lost 1 base, and 3 bases stayed unmatched. Germline V gene lookup returns CDR1 MNHEY and CDR2 SVGAGI. There are 14 residues in the CDR3. The CDR3 protein is CASRQGVGTDTQYF. The CDR3 region has the DNA TGTGCCAGCAGACAGGGGGTCGGCACAGATACGCAGTATTTT.

The sample holds a few counts of this clone. This chain uses TRBV27 with TRBJ1-6; 10 bases agree with TRBD1. Germline CDR1 reads MNHEY; CDR2 reads SMNVEV (reference sequence). CDR3 size: 16 residues. V shed 5 bases and J 6 bases; nucleotides not matched to a gene: 7. CDR3 in DNA: TGTGCCAGCAGTGTCATTGGGACAGGGGTTAATTCACCCCTCCACTTT. Its translation: CASSVIGTGVNSPLHF.

The J gene is TRBJ1-1, the V gene TRBV19; perhaps TRBD1 as D (5 bases). CDR1 is LNHDA and CDR2 is SQIVND in the germline V gene (reference sequence). The V gene lost 6 bases and the J gene lost 4 bases, with 12 bases spanning the gap. The CDR3 runs 13 residues. The CDR3 is CASSTARGTEAFF. CDR3 nucleotides: TGTGCCAGTAGCACGGCTAGGGGCACTGAAGCTTTCTTT.

The count of this clone is one. The gene calls are TRBV9 and TRBJ2-2; D unresolved. The germline V gene has CDR1 SGDLS and CDR2 YYNGEE. V gave up 0 bases and J gave up 6 bases, with 6 bases separating them. The CDR3 extends over 13 amino acids. CDR3 in DNA: TGTGCCAGCAGCGTAGGGCAGTCCGGGGAGCTGTTTTTT. It is translated as CASSVGQSGELFF.

The chain couples TRBV6-1 to TRBJ2-5, with 8 bases identical to TRBD2. The trim removed 7 bases at V and 1 base at J, leaving 8 bases unmatched. Germline lookup yields CDR1 MNHNS and CDR2 SASEGT. This CDR3 comprises 15 residues. CDR3 loop: CASTLGSGVQETQYF. CDR3 bases: TGTGCCAGCACCCTGGGTAGCGGGGTCCAAGAGACCCAGTACTTC.

The chain employs TRBV4-1 and TRBJ2-2, with a tentative D call TRBD1 (5 bases). Trimming stripped 4 bases from V and 7 bases from J, with 19 bases between. This CDR3 contains 16 residues. The germline V gene encodes CDR1 MGHRA and CDR2 YSYEKL. The CDR3 spells CASSRGEGSTIGELFF. CDR3 coding DNA: TGCGCCAGCAGCCGGGGCGAAGGAAGTACGATCGGGGAGCTGTTTTTT.

The chain carries TRBV5-1 and TRBJ1-2, with D perhaps matching TRBD1 (6 bases). V lost 4 bases, J lost 6 bases, and 13 bases lay in between. CDR1 and CDR2 from the germline V gene are SGHRS and YFSETQ. This CDR3 contains 13 residues. The CDR3 here is CASSPPGGDGYTF. CDR3 nucleotides: TGCGCCAGCAGCCCCCCCGGGGGCGATGGCTACACCTTC. Full variable domain (outside the CDR3, taken from reference TRBV5-1 and TRBJ1-2): KAGVTQTPRYLIKTRGQQVTLSCSPISGHRSVSWYQQTPGQGLQFLFEYFSETQRNKGNFPGRFSGRQFSNSRSEMNVSTLELGDSALYLCASSPPGGDGYTFGSGTRLTVV.

The chain carries TRBV5-1 and TRBJ2-7, with D perhaps matching TRBD1 (8 bases). Germline V gene sequence: CDR1 SGHRS, CDR2 YFSETQ. Trimming took off 3 bases at V and 6 bases at J, with 16 bases between the two ends. The CDR3 length is 14 residues. The CDR3 reads CASSSTGGGLEQYF. The DNA of the CDR3 is TGCGCCAGCAGCTCAACAGGGGGGGGTCTCGAGCAGTACTTC.

The J gene is TRBJ1-4, the V gene TRBV2; D is perhaps TRBD1 (5 bases). This CDR3 region has 15 residues. Germline V gene sequence: CDR1 SNHLY, CDR2 FYNNEI. Trimming removed 9 bases at V and 3 bases at J, with 17 bases between. The CDR3 reads CASRAGRSPNEKLFF. DNA of the CDR3: TGTGCCAGTAGGGCAGGGCGATCCCCTAATGAAAAACTGTTTTTT.

This clone was seen a handful of times. The gene calls are TRBV5-5 and TRBJ1-5; D is unclear. V was clipped by 7 bases and J by 0 bases, with 11 bases between them. This CDR3 region has 14 residues. Germline CDR1 is SGHKS and CDR2 is YYEKEE (reference sequence). The CDR3 DNA reads as TGTGCCAGCGCACCGGGGAATAGCAATCAGCCCCAGCATTTT. It is translated as CASAPGNSNQPQHF.

V is TRBV27 and J is TRBJ1-6; D perhaps matches TRBD1 (5 bases). Germline CDR1 MNHEY, CDR2 SMNVEV (reference sequence). Deletions cut 6 bases from V and 7 bases from J, with 13 bases between. CDR3 length: 14 residues. CDR3 amino acids: CASRSPRVNSPLHF. DNA for the CDR3: TGTGCCAGCAGATCACCCAGGGTAAATTCACCCCTCCACTTT.

V is TRBV5-1 and J is TRBJ1-1; 10 positions agree with TRBD1. Germline V gene sequence: CDR1 SGHRS, CDR2 YFSETQ. V shed 3 bases and J 1 base; nucleotides not matched to a gene: 0. This CDR3 spans 14 amino acids. The CDR3 region is CASSWDRGNTEAFF. CDR3 in DNA: TGCGCCAGCAGCTGGGACAGGGGGAACACTGAAGCTTTCTTT.

This chain uses TRBV4-1 with TRBJ1-1; possibly TRBD1 for D (6 bases). Germline assignment: CDR1 MGHRA and CDR2 YSYEKL. V lost 1 base to trimming and J lost 0 bases, with 15 bases between them. CDR3 size: 17 residues. The chain's CDR3 is CASSQGVAGVMNTEAFF. In DNA, the CDR3 is TGCGCCAGCAGCCAAGGGGTAGCAGGGGTTATGAACACTGAAGCTTTCTTT.